Presented here are 25 T cell receptor beta chains from one specimen sequenced in a study of blood T cell repertoires in COVID-19. TCRdb keeps only in-frame clones here, not all; method: immunoSEQ multiplex PCR. Among some 54,000 clones listed, around 86% were seen once. The specimen sequenced was peripheral blood. These receptors were taken from a man between 65 and 79 years old with active COVID-19.

The chain employs TRBV27 and TRBJ2-7; 8 bases fit TRBD2. This CDR3 is built from 16 residues. The germline CDR1 and CDR2 sequences are MNHEY and SMNVEV (reference sequence). V lost 5 bases to trimming and J lost 5 bases; unmatched junction nucleotides: 14. The CDR3 sequence: CASSPIIPGGLDEQYF. For the CDR3, the DNA is TGTGCCAGCAGTCCTATTATACCGGGGGGGTTGGACGAGCAGTACTTC.

V usage is TRBV29-1 and J usage is TRBJ1-1, with a weak D call TRBD1 (5 bases). The CDR3 covers 13 residues. Germline CDR1 reads SQVTM; CDR2 reads ANQGSEA. V was clipped by 5 bases and J by 4 bases, with 14 bases between them. The CDR3 sequence: CSVLPGGTTEAFF. CDR3 nucleotide sequence: TGCAGCGTTCTTCCGGGGGGGACCACTGAAGCTTTCTTT.

The chain links TRBV18 to TRBJ1-1; D possibly corresponds to TRBD1 (6 bases). V gave up 1 base and J gave up 2 bases, with 17 bases separating them. Looked up from germline, CDR1 is KGHSH and CDR2 is LQKENI. This CDR3 has 17 residues. The CDR3 DNA reads TGTGCCAGCTCACCACGTAGCAGGGGAAGGGAAAACACTGAAGCTTTCTTT. This codes for CASSPRSRGRENTEAFF.

The chain uses TRBV9 and TRBJ2-5, with TRBD1 matching 9 bases. Germline trimming cut 2 bases from V and 5 bases from J; bases unmatched to any gene: 4. This CDR3 spans 14 amino acids. CDR1 is SGDLS, CDR2 YYNGEE, per germline. CDR3 in DNA: TGTGCCAGCAGCGTGACAGGGGGTCCGGAGACCCAGTACTTC. Translating it yields CASSVTGGPETQYF.

The V call is TRBV7-3, the J call TRBJ2-5; TRBD2 is a possible D gene (6 bases). Germline lookup yields CDR1 SGHTA and CDR2 FQGTGA. V lost 5 bases and J 5 bases, leaving 12 bases between the germline ends. The CDR3 is 13 amino acids. The CDR3 nucleotides read TGTGCCAGCAGCCCAACCGGGGGTGAGACCCAGTACTTC. This sequence encodes CASSPTGGETQYF.

V gene TRBV5-1 combines with J gene TRBJ2-2, with 12 bases identical to TRBD1. V gave up 0 bases and J gave up 7 bases; unmatched junction bases: 7. The CDR3 has 17 amino acids. Germline values: CDR1 SGHRS, CDR2 YFSETQ. CDR3 region: CASSLDPGTGGIGELFF. In nucleotides, the CDR3 is TGCGCCAGCAGCTTGGACCCCGGGACAGGGGGCATCGGGGAGCTGTTTTTT.

The CDR3 region has the DNA TGTGCCAGCTCACCACGGCAGGATCATGGCATTCAGTACTTC. Translation: CASSPRQDHGIQYF. The V gene is TRBV18, the J gene TRBJ2-4; no definite D call. The CDR3 totals 14 residues. Germline lookup yields CDR1 KGHSH and CDR2 LQKENI. V lost 1 base and J lost 9, with 13 bases in between.

This clone was observed once. The J gene is TRBJ2-3, the V gene TRBV19; TRBD2 aligns across 9 bases. The length of the CDR3 is 15 residues. Germline V CDR1 and CDR2: LNHDA, SQIVND (reference sequence). Trimming removed 2 bases from V and 3 bases from J; junction bases left unmatched: 3. This CDR3 reads CASSILAGGTDTQYF. The CDR3 DNA reads as TGTGCCAGTAGTATATTGGCGGGGGGGACAGATACGCAGTATTTT.

The sample holds one count of this clone. The chain links TRBV5-4 to TRBJ1-1; D might be TRBD1 (5 bases). Germline CDR1 and CDR2: SGHNT and YYREEE (reference sequence). The CDR3 sequence is 14 residues long. Deletions cut 2 bases from V and 1 base from J, with 9 bases between. The CDR3 DNA reads TGTGCCAGCAGCTTAAAAGGGGCGAACACTGAAGCTTTCTTT. This gives the protein CASSLKGANTEAFF. The full variable domain, in which reference TRBV5-4 and TRBJ1-1 provide the parts outside the CDR3, is ETGVTQSPTHLIKTRGQQVTLRCSSQSGHNTVSWYQQALGQGPQFIFQYYREEENGRGNFPPRFSGLQFPNYSSELNVNALELDDSALYLCASSLKGANTEAFFGQGTRLTVV.

This chain uses TRBV24-1 with TRBJ1-5, with 8 bases lining up with TRBD1. Germline V gene lookup returns CDR1 KGHDR and CDR2 SFDVKD. This CDR3 has 15 amino acids. V dropped 4 bases and J dropped 2; count of bases not matched to a gene: 3. The DNA of the CDR3 is TGTGCCACCAGTGAATCAGGGGGCGGCAATCAGCCCCAGCATTTT. It encodes CATSESGGGNQPQHF.

This rearrangement joins TRBV5-1 to TRBJ2-7, with D perhaps matching TRBD1 (6 bases). The V and J ends lost 4 bases and 1 base respectively, with 15 bases between them. The CDR3 has 15 residues. Germline CDR1 and CDR2: SGHRS and YFSETQ. The CDR3 loop is CASSRGGQGSYEQYF. The CDR3 DNA follows: TGCGCCAGCAGCCGCGGCGGGCAGGGGTCCTACGAGCAGTACTTC.

The gene calls are TRBV3-1 (or the pseudogene TRBV3-2) and TRBJ2-5; 8 nucleotides align to TRBD1. The V segment lost 4 bases and the J segment 2 bases; nucleotides outside the gene matches: 9. The CDR3 length is 16 residues. Germline V gene sequence: CDR1 LGHDT, CDR2 YNNKEL (reference sequence). The CDR3 reads CASSPEDREEQETQYF. CDR3 coding DNA: TGTGCCAGCAGCCCAGAGGACAGGGAGGAGCAAGAGACCCAGTACTTC.

The chain carries TRBV10-3 and TRBJ2-1; 8 bases match TRBD2. The V gene's germline CDR1 is ENHRY and CDR2 SYGVKD. The CDR3 has 16 amino acids. V lost 3 bases and J lost 7; bases outside the gene matches: 11. This CDR3 reads CAISDLGGGLLNEQFF. CDR3 in DNA: TGTGCCATCAGTGACCTTGGCGGGGGGCTTTTGAATGAGCAGTTCTTC.

The chain is built from TRBV7-2 and TRBJ2-7; unclear D gene. The germline V gene encodes CDR1 SGHTA and CDR2 FQGNSA. CDR3 length equals 14 residues. Trimming cost V 2 bases and J 6 bases, with 14 bases left between them. CDR3 nucleotide sequence: TGTGCCAGCAGCTTAATATATGAGGTGGGCGAGCAGTACTTC. Translation gives CASSLIYEVGEQYF. Variable domain in full (rest from reference TRBV7-2 and TRBJ2-7): GAGVSQSPSNKVTEKGKDVELRCDPISGHTALYWYRQSLGQGLEFLIYFQGNSAPDKSGLPSDRFSAERTGGSVSTLTIQRTQQEDSAVYLCASSLIYEVGEQYFGPGTRLTVT.

This CDR3 is CASSRDNTDTQYF. CDR3 in DNA: TGTGCCAGCAGCAGGGACAACACAGATACGCAGTATTTT. V and J are TRBV6-2 or TRBV6-3 and TRBJ2-3; D is perhaps TRBD1 (6 bases). V lost 6 bases to trimming and J lost 2 bases, with 9 bases between them. Germline CDR1 MNHEY, CDR2 SVGEGT. The CDR3 has 13 residues.

This clone was seen once. The rearrangement links TRBV3-1 (or the pseudogene TRBV3-2) to TRBJ1-6, with 10 nucleotides matching TRBD1. This CDR3 contains 15 residues. CDR1 and CDR2 (germline): LGHDT, YNNKEL (reference sequence). V lost 1 base and J lost 6; bases outside the gene matches: 0. The CDR3 spells CASSQGTGGNSPLHF. The CDR3 DNA reads as TGTGCCAGCAGCCAAGGGACAGGGGGTAATTCACCCCTCCACTTT.

This clone was counted once. The gene calls are TRBV24-1 and TRBJ1-2, with 9 bases matching TRBD1. This CDR3 has 14 amino acids. The V gene end was trimmed by 6 bases and the J gene end by 7 bases; junction bases not matched to a gene: 8. Per the germline V gene, CDR1 is KGHDR and CDR2 is SFDVKD. CDR3 nucleotide sequence: TGTGCCACCAGTCCCGGGACAGGGATCGGTGGCTACACCTTC. Translated, it gives CATSPGTGIGGYTF.

The chain has TRBV14 and TRBJ2-3; TRBD1 matches 9 bases. The V gene's germline CDR1 is SGHDN and CDR2 FVKESK. This CDR3 has 15 residues. The ends lost 0 bases at V and 3 bases at J; junction bases unmatched: 1. The CDR3 DNA follows: TGTGCCAGCAGCCAAGACGGACAGGGGACAGATACGCAGTATTTT. Its translation is CASSQDGQGTDTQYF.

The CDR3 DNA reads as TGTGCCAGCAGCAGCACTAGCGGGGGGACCTCCTACGAGCAGTACTTC. Its protein product is CASSSTSGGTSYEQYF. This chain links TRBV7-6 with TRBJ2-7; 12 nucleotides agree with TRBD2. The V gene end was trimmed by 5 bases and the J gene end by 0 bases; junction bases not matched to a gene: 5. This CDR3 region has 16 residues. Germline CDR1 is SGHVS and CDR2 is FNYEAQ.

V usage is TRBV5-4 and J usage is TRBJ2-5; 11 positions match TRBD1. The ends lost 4 bases at V and 5 bases at J; junction bases unmatched: 4. From germline, CDR1 is SGHNT and CDR2 YYREEE (reference sequence). This CDR3 has 14 amino acids. Written as DNA, the CDR3 is TGTGCCAGCAGCGTGGGACAGGGGGGGGAGACCCAGTACTTC. Its translation: CASSVGQGGETQYF.

DNA of the CDR3: TGTGCCTGGAGTGCGGCGGGGAACAATGAGCAGTTCTTC. This translates into CAWSAAGNNEQFF. This chain connects TRBV30 to TRBJ2-1, with D perhaps TRBD2 (6 bases). Germline V gene data show CDR1 as GTSNPN and CDR2 as SVGIG (reference sequence). Trimming took 1 base from V and 5 from J, leaving 9 bases between them. This CDR3 contains 13 residues.

The chain links TRBV19 to TRBJ1-6; D remains ambiguous. CDR3 length equals 16 residues. V was pared by 5 bases and J by 3 bases, with 14 bases between. The germline V gene has CDR1 LNHDA and CDR2 SQIVND (reference sequence). Here the CDR3 DNA reads TGTGCCAGTAGTCCCACCCGCCGGGGCTATAATTCACCCCTCCACTTT. The encoded protein is CASSPTRRGYNSPLHF. The full variable domain, its missing parts supplied by reference TRBV19 and TRBJ1-6, is DGGITQSPKYLFRKEGQNVTLSCEQNLNHDAMYWYRQDPGQGLRLIYYSQIVNDFQKGDIAEGYSVSREKKESFPLTVTSAQKNPTAFYLCASSPTRRGYNSPLHFGNGTRLTVT.

The chain combines TRBV5-1 with TRBJ1-4; D might be TRBD1 (5 bases). This CDR3 region has 14 residues. Germline V gives CDR1 SGHRS, CDR2 YFSETQ. Trimming shortened V by 4 bases and J by 4 bases, and 11 bases separated the two germline ends. The CDR3 region is CASSAGPNNEKLFF. CDR3 sequence (DNA): TGCGCCAGCAGCGCGGGGCCAAATAATGAAAAACTGTTTTTT.

The V call is TRBV19, the J call TRBJ1-5; TRBD1 might be the D (5 bases). The CDR3 contains 13 residues. Trimming removed 8 bases from V and 4 bases from J, with 12 bases in between. CDR1 is LNHDA, CDR2 SQIVND, per germline (reference sequence). CDR3 DNA: TGTGCCAGTGCCCGGGACTATAATCAGCCCCAGCATTTT. This translates into CASARDYNQPQHF.

The chain has TRBV5-1 and TRBJ2-7; 8 nucleotides agree with TRBD2. CDR1 and CDR2 (germline): SGHRS, YFSETQ. The junction had 6 bases not matched to a gene; V was cut back by 4 bases and J by 3 bases. CDR3 size: 14 residues. The DNA for the CDR3 is TGCGCCAGCAGCGGAAGCGGGGGCCTCTACGAGCAGTACTTC. It is translated as CASSGSGGLYEQYF.